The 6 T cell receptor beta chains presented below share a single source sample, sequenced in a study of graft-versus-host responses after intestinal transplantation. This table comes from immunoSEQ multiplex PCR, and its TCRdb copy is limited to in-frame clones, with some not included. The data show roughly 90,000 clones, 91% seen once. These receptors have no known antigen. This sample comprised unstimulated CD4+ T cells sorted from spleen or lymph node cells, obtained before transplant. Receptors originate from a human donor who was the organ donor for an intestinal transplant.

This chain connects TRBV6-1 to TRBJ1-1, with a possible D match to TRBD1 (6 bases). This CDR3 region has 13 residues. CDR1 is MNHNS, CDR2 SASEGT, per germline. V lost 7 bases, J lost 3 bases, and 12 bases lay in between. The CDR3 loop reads CASTTTGYTEAFF. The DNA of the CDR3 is TGTGCCAGCACCACCACAGGGTACACTGAAGCTTTCTTT.

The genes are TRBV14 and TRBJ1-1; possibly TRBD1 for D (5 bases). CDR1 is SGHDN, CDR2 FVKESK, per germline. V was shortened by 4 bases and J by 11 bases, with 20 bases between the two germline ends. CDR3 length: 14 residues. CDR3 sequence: CASSPTAGLRGAFF. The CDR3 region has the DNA TGTGCCAGCAGCCCGACAGCAGGCCTCCGGGGGGCTTTCTTT.

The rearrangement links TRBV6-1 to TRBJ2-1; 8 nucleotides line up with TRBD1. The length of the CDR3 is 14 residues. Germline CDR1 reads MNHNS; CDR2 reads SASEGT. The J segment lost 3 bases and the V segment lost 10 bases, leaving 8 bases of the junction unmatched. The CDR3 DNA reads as TGTGCCATCGACGACAGGGGACTCTACAATGAGCAGTTCTTC. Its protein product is CAIDDRGLYNEQFF.

Written as DNA, the CDR3 is TGTGCCAGCAGTTACAATGGACTGACGGGTCAGGAGCAGTACTTC. It yields the protein CASSYNGLTGQEQYF. The chain has TRBV6-5 and TRBJ2-7; tentative D call: TRBD2 (5 bases). The V gene lost 2 bases and the J gene lost 7 bases, with 18 bases spanning the gap. This CDR3 contains 15 residues. Germline CDR1 reads MNHEY; CDR2 reads SVGAGI.

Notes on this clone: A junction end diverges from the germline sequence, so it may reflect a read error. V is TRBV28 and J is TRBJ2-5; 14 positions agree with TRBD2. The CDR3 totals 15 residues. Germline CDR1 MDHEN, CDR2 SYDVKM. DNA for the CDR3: TGTGCAAGCACGACTAGCGGGAGGGCTTGGGAGACCCAGTACTTC. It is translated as CASTTSGRAWETQYF.

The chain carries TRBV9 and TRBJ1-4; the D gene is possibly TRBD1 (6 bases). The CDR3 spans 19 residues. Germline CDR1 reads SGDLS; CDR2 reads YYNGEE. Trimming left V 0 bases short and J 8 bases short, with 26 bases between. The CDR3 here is CASSVGNLISGHSREKLFF. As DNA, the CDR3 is TGTGCCAGCAGCGTAGGTAATCTTATCTCGGGACACAGTAGAGAAAAACTGTTTTTT.